Detailed here is one TCR beta chain. The CDR3 is 16 amino acids. Losses at the gene ends were 0 bases for V and 3 bases for J; bases not matched to a gene: 4. CDR1 is KGHSH and CDR2 is LQKENI in the germline V gene. This specimen comes from a study of T cell changes during pregnancy in multiple sclerosis. Clones were sequenced by immunoSEQ multiplex PCR, and TCRdb holds only the in-frame ones, with some missing. The sample comprises under 85,000 clones, roughly 89% of which are singletons, and less than 1.5% rests with the top ten. This clonotype originated in a female donor in good health, enrolled as a control in a pregnancy study. The sequencing here drew on peripheral blood, taken in the third trimester of pregnancy. This chain uses TRBV18 with TRBJ2-1, with 8 bases that match TRBD2. The CDR3 region is CASSPPGLVGYNEQFF. In DNA, the CDR3 is TGTGCCAGCTCACCACCGGGACTAGTGGGCTACAATGAGCAGTTCTTC. Variable domain in full (rest from reference TRBV18 and TRBJ2-1): NAGVMQNPRHLVRRRGQEARLRCSPMKGHSHVYWYRQLPEEGLKFMVYLQKENIIDESGMPKERFSAEFPKEGPSILRIQQVVRGDSAAYFCASSPPGLVGYNEQFFGPGTRLTVL.